This TCR beta chain was documented in a study of somatic mutations in cytotoxic T cells in rheumatoid arthritis. Worth noting for this clone: The antigen remains undetermined.

V lost 2 bases, J lost 0 bases, and 8 bases lay in between. The CDR3 length is 15 residues. Looked up from germline, CDR1 is MNHEY and CDR2 is SVGAGI. Original methodology: There were rare matches between patient CD8+ clones larger than 1% and published virus-specific TCRB sequences. Some clones are missing from TCRdb's copy, which holds only in-frame ones; the method was immunoSEQ multiplex PCR. V and J calls and clone size are given by that table; D and trimming were obtained from the DNA. The table records roughly 20,000 clones, about four fifths of them present only once. Positively selected by magnetic beads, CD4+ and CD8+ cells were purity-checked by flow cytometry. Whole-study results and caveats: With age, CD8+ clonality increased in rheumatoid arthritis patients, whereas no such increase appeared in healthy controls. Any difference in CD8+ T-cell clonality between patients who had rheumatoid arthritis and healthy controls who were age-matched was not statistically significant.

This receptor was obtained from an adult with rheumatoid arthritis. Sequencing was carried out using CD8+ T cells sorted from blood. The chain is built from TRBV6-5 and TRBJ2-1; D unclear. For the CDR3, the DNA is TGTGCCAGCAGTTACAGGCCCTCCTCCTACAATGAGCAGTTCTTC. Residues: CASSYRPSSYNEQFF.